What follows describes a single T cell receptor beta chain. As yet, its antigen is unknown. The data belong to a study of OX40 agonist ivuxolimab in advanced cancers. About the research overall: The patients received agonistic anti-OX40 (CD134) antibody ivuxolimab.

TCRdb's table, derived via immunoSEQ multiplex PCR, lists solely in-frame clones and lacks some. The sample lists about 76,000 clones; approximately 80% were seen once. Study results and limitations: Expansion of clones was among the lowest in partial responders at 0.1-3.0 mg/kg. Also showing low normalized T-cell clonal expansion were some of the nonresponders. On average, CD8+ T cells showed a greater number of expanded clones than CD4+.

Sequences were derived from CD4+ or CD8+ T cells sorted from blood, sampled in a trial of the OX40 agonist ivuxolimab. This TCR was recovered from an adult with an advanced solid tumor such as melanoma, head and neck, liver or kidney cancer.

The CDR3 region is CASSLLGSGNYGYTF. The CDR3 nucleotides read TGTGCCAGCAGTTTATTAGGGTCAGGGAACTATGGCTACACCTTC. This chain joins TRBV28 and TRBJ1-2, with D possibly matching TRBD1 (5 bases). Germline CDR1 reads MDHEN; CDR2 reads SYDVKM. The CDR3 loop spans 15 amino acids. Between the trimmed V and J ends, which lost 1 base and 2 bases, there was a span of 11 bases.